This entry describes one TCR beta chain. The data derive from a study of CXCR3-negative and CXCR3-positive naive CD8 T cells. UMI labels and 5' RACE were used to prepare the TRB cDNA libraries. TCRdb reworked the 5' RACE reads into one entry per CDR3 protein, no DNA. This sample's table reports 65,000 to 95,000 distinct CDR3 sequences. Germline V gene data show CDR1 as SEHNR and CDR2 as FQNEAQ (reference sequence). The CDR3 has 16 residues. Sequencing input: naive CXCR3- CD8+ T cells from blood. Subset specified: CD45RO-CCR7+CD27+CD95- naive CD8+ T cells lacking CXCR3 (TNR3-). The chain couples TRBV7-9 to TRBJ2-1; TCRdb gives TRBD1 as the D gene, but with no DNA this cannot be confirmed. The sequence was collected from a human donor in good health. Some clones in this sample may be carry-over from other donors' samples. CDR3: CASSTRQKSSYNEQFF.